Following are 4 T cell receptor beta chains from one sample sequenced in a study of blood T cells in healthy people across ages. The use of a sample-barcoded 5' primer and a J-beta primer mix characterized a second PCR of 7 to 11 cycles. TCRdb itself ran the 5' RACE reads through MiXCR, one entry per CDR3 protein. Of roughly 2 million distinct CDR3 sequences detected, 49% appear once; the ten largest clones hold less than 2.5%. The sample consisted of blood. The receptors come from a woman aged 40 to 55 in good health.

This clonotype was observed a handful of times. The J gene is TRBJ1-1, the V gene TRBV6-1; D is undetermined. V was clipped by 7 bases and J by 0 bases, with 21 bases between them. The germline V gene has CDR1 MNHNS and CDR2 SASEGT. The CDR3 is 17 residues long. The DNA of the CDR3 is TGTGCCAGCACCCCTAAATGGTCGGGCAAATTGAACACTGAAGCTTTCTTT. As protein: CASTPKWSGKLNTEAFF.

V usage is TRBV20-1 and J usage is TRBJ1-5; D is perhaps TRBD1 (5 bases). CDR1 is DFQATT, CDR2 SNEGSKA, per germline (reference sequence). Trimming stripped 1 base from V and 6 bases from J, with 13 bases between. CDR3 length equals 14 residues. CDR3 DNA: TGCAGTGCTAGAGCGGGGGTTGGGGGTCAGCCCCAGCATTTT. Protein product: CSARAGVGGQPQHF.

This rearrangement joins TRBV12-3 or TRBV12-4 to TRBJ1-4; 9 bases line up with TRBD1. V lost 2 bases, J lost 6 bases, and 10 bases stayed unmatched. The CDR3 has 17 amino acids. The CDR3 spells CASSLFWPGTGYEKLFF. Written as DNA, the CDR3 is TGTGCCAGCAGTTTATTTTGGCCCGGGACAGGGTATGAAAAACTGTTTTTT.

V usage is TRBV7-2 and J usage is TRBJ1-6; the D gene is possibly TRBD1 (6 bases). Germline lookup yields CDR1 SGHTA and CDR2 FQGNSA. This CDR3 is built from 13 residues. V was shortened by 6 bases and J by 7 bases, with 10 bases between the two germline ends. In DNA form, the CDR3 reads TGTGCCAGCAGGGGGGCGCAGAATTCACCCCTCCACTTT. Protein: CASRGAQNSPLHF.